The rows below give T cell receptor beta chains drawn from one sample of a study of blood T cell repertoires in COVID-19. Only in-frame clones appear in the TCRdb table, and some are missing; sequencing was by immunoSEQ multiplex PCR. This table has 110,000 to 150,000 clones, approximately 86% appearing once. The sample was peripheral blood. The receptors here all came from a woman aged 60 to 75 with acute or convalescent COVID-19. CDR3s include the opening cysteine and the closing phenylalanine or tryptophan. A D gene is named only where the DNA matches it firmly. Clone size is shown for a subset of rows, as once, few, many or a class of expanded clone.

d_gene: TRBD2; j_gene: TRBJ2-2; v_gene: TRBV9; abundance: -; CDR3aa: CASSVGAGANTGELFF; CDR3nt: TGTGCCAGCAGCGTTGGGGCGGGGGCGAACACCGGGGAGCTGTTTTTT
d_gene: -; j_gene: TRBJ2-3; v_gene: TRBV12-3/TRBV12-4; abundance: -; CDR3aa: CATLLETDTQYF; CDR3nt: TGTGCCACCTTACTAGAAACAGATACGCAGTATTTT
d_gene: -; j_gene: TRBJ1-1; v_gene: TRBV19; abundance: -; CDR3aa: CASMGGGANTEAFF; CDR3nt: TGTGCCAGTATGGGGGGAGGGGCGAACACTGAAGCTTTCTTT
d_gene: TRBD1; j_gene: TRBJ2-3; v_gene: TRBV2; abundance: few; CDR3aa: CASSRQGALTDTQYF; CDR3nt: TGTGCCAGCAGTAGACAGGGGGCGCTGACAGATACGCAGTATTTT
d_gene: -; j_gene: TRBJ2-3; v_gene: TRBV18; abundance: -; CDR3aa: CASSPQSTDTQYF; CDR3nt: TGTGCCAGCTCACCCCAGAGCACAGATACGCAGTATTTT
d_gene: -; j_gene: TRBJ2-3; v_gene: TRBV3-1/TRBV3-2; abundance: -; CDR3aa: CASSQAQTSTDTQYF; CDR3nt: TGTGCCAGCAGCCAAGCACAGACCAGCACAGATACGCAGTATTTT
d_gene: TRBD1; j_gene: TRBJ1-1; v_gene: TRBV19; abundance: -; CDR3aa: CASSVDRGPNTEAFF; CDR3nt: TGTGCCAGTAGTGTGGACAGGGGCCCTAACACTGAAGCTTTCTTT
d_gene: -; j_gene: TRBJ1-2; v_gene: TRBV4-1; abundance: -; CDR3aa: CASSQDVLANYGYTF; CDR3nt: TGCGCCAGCAGCCAAGATGTGTTAGCTAACTATGGCTACACCTTC
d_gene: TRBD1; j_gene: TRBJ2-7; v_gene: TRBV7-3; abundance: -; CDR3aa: CASSFGDSYEQYF; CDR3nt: TGTGCCAGCAGCTTTGGGGACAGCTACGAGCAGTACTTC
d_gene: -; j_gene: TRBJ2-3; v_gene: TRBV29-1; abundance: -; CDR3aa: CSVREADTQYF; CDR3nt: TGCAGCGTCCGAGAGGCAGATACGCAGTATTTT
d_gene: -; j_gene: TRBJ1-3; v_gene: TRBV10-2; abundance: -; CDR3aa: CASSERWAASGNTIYF; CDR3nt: TGCGCCAGCAGTGAGAGGTGGGCAGCCTCTGGAAACACCATATATTTT
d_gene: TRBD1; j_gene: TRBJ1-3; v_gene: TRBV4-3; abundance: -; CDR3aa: CASSQADRAGNTIYF; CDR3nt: TGCGCCAGCAGCCAAGCAGACAGGGCTGGAAACACCATATATTTT
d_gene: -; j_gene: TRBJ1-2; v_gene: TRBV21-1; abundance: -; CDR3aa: CASGAPGGYTF; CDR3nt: TGTGCCAGCGGAGCCCCGGGTGGCTACACCTTC
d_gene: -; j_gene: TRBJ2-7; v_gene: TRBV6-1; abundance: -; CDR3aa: CASSEDRFLWYEQYF; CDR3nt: TGTGCCAGCAGTGAAGATCGGTTCCTTTGGTACGAGCAGTACTTC
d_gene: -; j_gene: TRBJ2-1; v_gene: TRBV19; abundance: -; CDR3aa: CASSPRRGIWENEQFF; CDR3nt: TGTGCCAGTAGCCCCCGACGGGGTATTTGGGAAAATGAGCAGTTCTTC
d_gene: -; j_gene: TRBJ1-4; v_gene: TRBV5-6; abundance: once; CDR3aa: CASSFRGMGLFF; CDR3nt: TGTGCCAGCAGCTTTCGGGGAATGGGACTGTTTTTT
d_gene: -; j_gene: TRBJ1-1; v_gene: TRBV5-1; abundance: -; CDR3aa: CASSKQAMDTEAFF; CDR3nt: TGCGCCAGCAGCAAGCAGGCTATGGACACTGAAGCTTTCTTT
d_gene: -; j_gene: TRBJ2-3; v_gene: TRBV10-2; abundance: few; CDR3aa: CASSDLGGATDTQYF; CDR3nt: TGCGCCAGCAGTGACCTCGGTGGAGCAACAGATACGCAGTATTTT
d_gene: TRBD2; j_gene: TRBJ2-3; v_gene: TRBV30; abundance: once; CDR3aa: CAWSVAGDSTDTQYF; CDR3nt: TGTGCCTGGAGTGTAGCGGGGGACAGCACAGATACGCAGTATTTT
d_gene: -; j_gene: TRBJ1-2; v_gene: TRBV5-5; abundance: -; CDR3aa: CASSLETANYGYTF; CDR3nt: TGTGCCAGCAGCTTGGAGACAGCCAACTATGGCTACACCTTC
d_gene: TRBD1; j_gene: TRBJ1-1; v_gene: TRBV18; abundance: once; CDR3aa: CASSPGPTGGGNTEAFF; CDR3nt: TGTGCCAGCTCACCGGGGCCCACAGGGGGAGGGAACACTGAAGCTTTCTTT
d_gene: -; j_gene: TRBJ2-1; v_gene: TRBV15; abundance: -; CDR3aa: CATSRDRNSNEQFF; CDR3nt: TGTGCCACCAGCAGAGATCGGAACAGCAATGAGCAGTTCTTC
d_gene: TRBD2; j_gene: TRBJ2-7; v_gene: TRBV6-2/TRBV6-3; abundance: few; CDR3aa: CASSTSGEYEQYF; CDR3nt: TGTGCCAGCAGTACTAGCGGGGAGTACGAGCAGTACTTC